One and the same sample provided the 23 T cell receptor beta chains below, sequenced in a study of OX40 agonist ivuxolimab in advanced cancers. Measured with immunoSEQ multiplex PCR; TCRdb has only the in-frame clones, and not every one. The profile covers some 76,000 clones, with approximately 87% appearing a single time and under 7% taken by the ten largest. The specimen comprised CD4+ or CD8+ T cells sorted from blood, sampled in a trial of the OX40 agonist ivuxolimab. These receptors all come from an adult with an advanced solid tumor such as melanoma, head and neck, liver or kidney cancer.

The chain employs TRBV7-9 and TRBJ2-5; no definite D call. The CDR3 is 15 amino acids. The germline V and J ends were trimmed by 1 base and 1 base, with 10 bases remaining between them. Germline loops: CDR1 SEHNR, CDR2 FQNEAQ (reference sequence). Here the CDR3 DNA reads TGTGCCAGCAGCTTAGGAGCTGGAGTCCAAGAGACCCAGTACTTC. Translation: CASSLGAGVQETQYF.

The chain couples TRBV9 to TRBJ1-1; D unresolved. CDR1 is SGDLS, CDR2 YYNGEE, per germline. Trimming took off 0 bases at V and 3 bases at J, with 9 bases between the two ends. The CDR3 is 14 residues long. The CDR3 loop reads CASSVALHDTEAFF. The CDR3 coding sequence is TGTGCCAGCAGCGTAGCCTTACACGACACTGAAGCTTTCTTT.

V and J are TRBV28 and TRBJ2-7; 7 bases fit TRBD1. With V trimmed by 5 bases and J by 2 bases, 9 bases remained unmatched. Germline V CDR1 and CDR2: MDHEN, SYDVKM. The CDR3 totals 15 residues. The CDR3 is CASSLPRDRAYEQYF. DNA for the CDR3: TGTGCCAGCAGTCTCCCGAGGGACAGAGCCTACGAGCAGTACTTC.

J is TRBJ1-6 and V is TRBV4-3, with 8 positions matching TRBD1. The V segment lost 0 bases and the J segment 2 bases; nucleotides outside the gene matches: 18. Germline V gene sequence: CDR1 LGHNA, CDR2 YSLEER. CDR3 length equals 22 residues. The CDR3 is CASSQEISRTGKLRAYNSPLHF. CDR3 bases: TGCGCCAGCAGCCAAGAGATCTCCCGGACAGGGAAGCTCAGGGCCTATAATTCACCCCTCCACTTT.

The chain is built from TRBV27 and TRBJ1-1; tentative D call: TRBD1 (5 bases). V dropped 5 bases and J dropped 0 bases, with 16 bases sitting between them. Germline lookup yields CDR1 MNHEY and CDR2 SMNVEV (reference sequence). CDR3 length: 16 amino acids. The CDR3 DNA sequence: TGTGCCAGCAGTCCTTTTGGGGGGAGGATGAACACTGAAGCTTTCTTT. It encodes CASSPFGGRMNTEAFF.

This clone appeared a few times. V gene TRBV5-1 combines with J gene TRBJ1-4; TRBD1 is a possible D gene (6 bases). The V and J ends lost 2 bases and 5 bases respectively, with 10 bases between them. Germline values: CDR1 SGHRS, CDR2 YFSETQ. This CDR3 is 14 amino acids long. The CDR3 here is CASSFGGSNEKLFF. CDR3 nucleotides: TGCGCCAGCAGCTTCGGGGGCTCGAATGAAAAACTGTTTTTT.

The sample holds one count of this clone. This chain uses TRBV5-1 with TRBJ2-7, with 10 bases aligning to TRBD2. This CDR3 contains 16 residues. V lost 4 bases to trimming and J lost 0 bases; unmatched junction nucleotides: 7. Per germline, CDR1 SGHRS and CDR2 YFSETQ. As DNA, the CDR3 is TGCGCCAGCAGCCCGGGACTAGCGACGAGCTCCTACGAGCAGTACTTC. Protein: CASSPGLATSSYEQYF.

CDR3 sequence: CASSPDRGYTEAFF. For the CDR3, the DNA is TGTGCCAGCAGCCCCGACAGGGGGTACACTGAAGCTTTCTTT. The genes are TRBV6-5 and TRBJ1-1; the match to TRBD1 covers 9 bases. CDR3 length: 14 residues. The V and J ends lost 6 bases and 3 bases, in that order; junction bases with no gene match: 5. The germline V gene encodes CDR1 MNHEY and CDR2 SVGAGI.

The chain recombines TRBV30 with TRBJ1-6; unclear D gene. Trimming shortened V by 2 bases and J by 0 bases, and 8 bases separated the two germline ends. Germline V lookup: CDR1 GTSNPN, CDR2 SVGIG (reference sequence). The CDR3 covers 15 residues. The CDR3 DNA reads as TGTGCCTGGAGTATCGGGAGCTCCTATAATTCACCCCTCCACTTT. Its protein product is CAWSIGSSYNSPLHF.

This chain connects TRBV19 to TRBJ2-4; D may match TRBD1 or TRBD2 (5 bases each). CDR3 length equals 15 residues. Germline loops: CDR1 LNHDA, CDR2 SQIVND (reference sequence). V gave up 7 bases and J gave up 1 base, with 14 bases separating them. In DNA form, the CDR3 reads TGTGCCAGTAAGGAATGGGACCTCGCCAAAAACATTCAGTACTTC. Translated, it gives CASKEWDLAKNIQYF.

The V and J genes are TRBV19 and TRBJ1-5, with TRBD1 matching 7 bases. Per the germline V gene, CDR1 is LNHDA and CDR2 is SQIVND (reference sequence). CDR3 length: 14 amino acids. Losses at the gene ends were 6 bases for V and 6 bases for J; bases not matched to a gene: 8. The CDR3 DNA is TGTGCCAGTAGGCTAGACAGGGAATCTCAGCCCCAGCATTTT. It specifies CASRLDRESQPQHF.

The rearrangement joins TRBV18 to TRBJ1-2; 11 bases line up with TRBD1. The J segment lost 8 bases and the V segment lost 3 bases, leaving 8 bases of the junction unmatched. This CDR3 has 15 amino acids. Germline CDR1 reads KGHSH; CDR2 reads LQKENI. The CDR3 bases are TGTGCCAGCTCACCGACCGGGACAGGGGGTGTCGGCTACACCTTC. Encoded protein: CASSPTGTGGVGYTF.

Ten or more counts support this clone. The junction and the germline gene differ at one end; a read error may be behind it. V and J are TRBV7-7 and TRBJ2-1, with TRBD1 matching over 9 bases. CDR3 length equals 16 residues. CDR1 and CDR2 (germline): SSHAT, FNYEAQ (reference sequence). The CDR3 spells CASSLRQGQGYNEQFF. In nucleotides, the CDR3 is TGTGCTAGCAGCTTAAGGCAGGGACAGGGATACAATGAGCAGTTCTTC.

This clone was seen only a few times. The J gene is TRBJ1-5, the V gene TRBV28, with a tentative D call TRBD1 (5 bases). CDR3 length: 14 amino acids. The germline CDR1 and CDR2 sequences are MDHEN and SYDVKM. V was cut by 3 bases and J by 6 bases, with 12 bases left in between. The CDR3 DNA reads as TGTGCCAGCAGTTTCGCTGGGGCCCCTCAGCCCCAGCATTTT. Protein product: CASSFAGAPQPQHF.

Note on this clone: Within the sample, other DNA sequences also encode this same CDR3. The chain recombines TRBV18 with TRBJ1-5; D is perhaps TRBD1 (5 bases). This CDR3 region has 13 residues. Germline CDR1 is KGHSH and CDR2 is LQKENI. Trimming stripped 3 bases from V and 3 bases from J, with 6 bases between. The CDR3 DNA reads as TGTGCCAGCTCACCCGGGGCCAATCAGCCCCAGCATTTT. Its protein product is CASSPGANQPQHF.

The V gene is TRBV4-1, the J gene TRBJ1-5, with 7 bases that match TRBD1. CDR3 length: 15 amino acids. Germline CDR1 and CDR2: MGHRA and YSYEKL. The V gene end was trimmed by 0 bases and the J gene end by 5 bases; junction bases not matched to a gene: 4. CDR3 nucleotides: TGCGCCAGCAGCCAAGACGGACAGGAGTATCAGCCCCAGCATTTT. It specifies CASSQDGQEYQPQHF.

This chain connects TRBV5-5 to TRBJ1-2; 7 bases match TRBD1. The J segment lost 4 bases and the V segment lost 0 bases, leaving 6 bases of the junction unmatched. This CDR3 has 15 amino acids. Germline CDR1 is SGHKS and CDR2 is YYEKEE (reference sequence). CDR3 protein: CASSLAAGGAYGYTF. The DNA for the CDR3 is TGTGCCAGCAGCTTGGCGGCAGGGGGGGCCTATGGCTACACCTTC.

The J gene is TRBJ2-3, the V gene TRBV7-9, with unresolved D. CDR1 is SEHNR, CDR2 FQNEAQ, per germline (reference sequence). V was cut by 5 bases and J by 3 bases, with 3 bases left in between. The CDR3 covers 11 residues. The CDR3 DNA reads TGTGCCAGCAGCAAAACAGATACGCAGTATTTT. Its translation: CASSKTDTQYF.

The chain recombines TRBV9 with TRBJ2-2; possibly TRBD2 for D (6 bases). Per germline, CDR1 SGDLS and CDR2 YYNGEE. V lost 0 bases and J 3 bases, leaving 6 bases between the germline ends. This CDR3 contains 14 residues. The CDR3, as DNA: TGTGCCAGCAGCGTAGGGAGGGACACCGGGGAGCTGTTTTTT. Protein: CASSVGRDTGELFF.

The rearrangement links TRBV11-2 to TRBJ2-6; 7 nucleotides agree with TRBD2. The CDR3 totals 16 residues. Germline assignment: CDR1 SGHAT and CDR2 FQNNGV. The V gene end was trimmed by 5 bases and the J gene end by 2 bases; junction bases not matched to a gene: 6. This CDR3 is CASSHWGGAGANVLTF. The CDR3 DNA is TGTGCCAGCAGCCATTGGGGAGGGGCTGGGGCCAACGTCCTGACTTTC.

There are a few counts of this clone. This chain uses TRBV2 with TRBJ1-2; no definite D call. The CDR3 spans 13 residues. Per germline, CDR1 SNHLY and CDR2 FYNNEI. The V end was cut by 3 bases, the J end by 0 bases, with 5 bases between. The CDR3 spells CASSERANYGYTF. The CDR3 DNA reads as TGTGCCAGCAGTGAGAGGGCTAACTATGGCTACACCTTC.

The chain carries TRBV19 and TRBJ1-3, with TRBD1 matching over 7 bases. This CDR3 spans 17 amino acids. Per the germline V gene, CDR1 is LNHDA and CDR2 is SQIVND (reference sequence). V was pared by 4 bases and J by 0 bases, with 9 bases of the junction left unmatched. The CDR3 nucleotides are TGTGCCAGTAGTAGGCGGACAGGACCCAGCTCTGGAAACACCATATATTTT. Translated: CASSRRTGPSSGNTIYF.

V is TRBV15 and J is TRBJ1-1; D gene unclear. CDR1 is LNHNV, CDR2 YYDKDF, per germline (reference sequence). Trimming took off 1 base at V and 2 bases at J, with 11 bases between the two ends. The CDR3 runs 15 residues. The DNA of the CDR3 is TGTGCCACCAGCAGAGGAATGGGAGGTAACACTGAAGCTTTCTTT. Its protein product is CATSRGMGGNTEAFF.